One sample yielded the 17 T cell receptor beta chains listed below, sequenced in a study of beta chain features in type 1 diabetes. Expressed TCRB transcripts got sequenced, as all isolated RNA was reverse transcribed. Generated by immunoSEQ multiplex PCR, the TCRdb table keeps only in-frame clones and is missing some. The sample gives under 350,000 clones, 14% of which show up once; 0.017% is in the top ten. For these TCRs, the target antigens are not known. Study-level results: The study found moderately but significantly shorter TCRB CDR3s in all four CD4+ subsets of Type 1 diabetes patients.

Sequenced input: naive CD4+ T cells from blood. The receptors come from a young man with type 1 diabetes.

This clone was picked up a small number of times. J is TRBJ1-4 and V is TRBV5-1; 8 positions match TRBD1. The germline gives CDR1 SGHRS, CDR2 YFSETQ. J gave up 8 bases and V 5 bases, and 8 bases lay outside the gene matches. This CDR3 comprises 14 residues. CDR3 in amino acids: CASSFGQGWEKLFF. The CDR3, as DNA: TGCGCCAGCAGTTTCGGACAGGGTTGGGAAAAACTGTTTTTT.

J is TRBJ2-3 and V is TRBV30; D unresolved. CDR1 and CDR2 from the germline V gene are GTSNPN and SVGIG (reference sequence). The CDR3 is 12 residues long. V was clipped by 2 bases and J by 4 bases, with 7 bases between them. The CDR3 DNA reads TGTGCCTGGAGTAGTGGAGCAGATACGCAGTATTTT. Amino acids: CAWSSGADTQYF. The entire variable domain, with the rest obtained from reference TRBV30 and TRBJ2-3, is as follows: SQTIHQWPATLVQPVGSPLSLECTVEGTSNPNLYWYRQAAGRGLQLLFYSVGIGQISSEVPQNLSASRPQDRQFILSSKKLLLSDSGFYLCAWSSGADTQYFGPGTRLTVL.

With regard to this clone: Other DNA sequences within the sample encode an identical CDR3. This chain connects TRBV7-2 to TRBJ2-7; 9 bases agree with TRBD2. The CDR3 sequence is 15 residues long. The V and J ends lost 0 bases and 3 bases, in that order; junction bases with no gene match: 3. The germline V gene encodes CDR1 SGHTA and CDR2 FQGNSA. The CDR3 protein is CASSLASGRGYEQYF. Written as DNA, the CDR3 is TGTGCCAGCAGCTTAGCTAGCGGGAGAGGCTACGAGCAGTACTTC. Full variable domain (missing parts from reference TRBV7-2 and TRBJ2-7): GAGVSQSPSNKVTEKGKDVELRCDPISGHTALYWYRQSLGQGLEFLIYFQGNSAPDKSGLPSDRFSAERTGGSVSTLTIQRTQQEDSAVYLCASSLASGRGYEQYFGPGTRLTVT.

The rearrangement links TRBV5-1 to TRBJ1-1; no firm D call. The CDR3 is made up of 13 amino acids. V was pared by 3 bases and J by 5 bases, with 11 bases between. Germline assignment: CDR1 SGHRS and CDR2 YFSETQ. In DNA, the CDR3 is TGCGCCAGCAGCTCCCAGGCGGGGACTGAAGCTTTCTTT. Protein sequence: CASSSQAGTEAFF. Using reference TRBV5-1 and TRBJ1-1 for the parts outside the CDR3, the full variable domain is KAGVTQTPRYLIKTRGQQVTLSCSPISGHRSVSWYQQTPGQGLQFLFEYFSETQRNKGNFPGRFSGRQFSNSRSEMNVSTLELGDSALYLCASSSQAGTEAFFGQGTRLTVV.

This clone was counted only a few times. The V call is TRBV5-5, the J call TRBJ2-5; perhaps TRBD2 as D (5 bases). V was trimmed by 0 bases and J by 1 base, leaving 10 bases between them. This CDR3 has 15 amino acids. CDR1 and CDR2 from the germline V gene are SGHKS and YYEKEE (reference sequence). CDR3 coding DNA: TGTGCCAGCAGCTTGGGGGCGAGGGCCCAAGAGACCCAGTACTTC. This sequence encodes CASSLGARAQETQYF.

This clone was found a few times. The chain combines TRBV7-9 with TRBJ2-5; TRBD1 aligns across 7 bases. This CDR3 has 18 residues. Trimming removed 5 bases from V and 3 bases from J; junction bases left unmatched: 18. CDR1 is SEHNR, CDR2 FQNEAQ, per germline (reference sequence). The CDR3 DNA reads TGTGCCAGCAGCCGTATTCCCCACACCGACAGGGATGAAGAGACCCAGTACTTC. This translates into CASSRIPHTDRDEETQYF.

This clone was seen a handful of times. The V and J genes are TRBV5-4 and TRBJ2-1; TRBD2 aligns across 13 bases. Germline V gene data show CDR1 as SGHNT and CDR2 as YYREEE (reference sequence). This CDR3 region has 15 residues. The V and J ends lost 4 bases and 9 bases, in that order; junction bases with no gene match: 7. The DNA for the CDR3 is TGTGCCAGCAGCGACCGGACTAGCGGGAGCGGTGAGCAGTTCTTC. The encoded protein is CASSDRTSGSGEQFF.

In its sample, this clone was seen a few times. The genes are TRBV29-1 and TRBJ2-1; D is unresolved. Germline V lookup: CDR1 SQVTM, CDR2 ANQGSEA. The V end was cut by 3 bases, the J end by 0 bases, with 9 bases between. The CDR3 has 14 residues. The CDR3 DNA reads as TGCAGCGTTGAGCGGTTGAGCTCCTACAATGAGCAGTTCTTC. Amino acid sequence: CSVERLSSYNEQFF.

The chain has TRBV5-6 and TRBJ2-3, with 9 bases that match TRBD2. This CDR3 spans 14 amino acids. Losses at the gene ends were 4 bases for V and 4 bases for J; bases not matched to a gene: 4. Germline lookup yields CDR1 SGHDT and CDR2 YYEEEE. In DNA, the CDR3 is TGTGCCAGCAGCGTAGCGGGAGTGTCAGATACGCAGTATTTT. It encodes CASSVAGVSDTQYF.

This clone turned up a few times. The chain couples TRBV4-2 to TRBJ2-7; the D gene is possibly TRBD1 (6 bases). Deletions cut 0 bases from V and 5 bases from J, with 17 bases between. CDR1 is LGHNA, CDR2 YNFKEQ, per germline. The CDR3 is made up of 16 amino acids. The CDR3 DNA follows: TGTGCCAGCAGCCAAGACGGAACAGGGAGACGGAACGAGCAGTACTTC. This sequence encodes CASSQDGTGRRNEQYF.

This chain links TRBV7-9 with TRBJ2-3, with D possibly TRBD1 on 6 matching bases. The CDR3 has 14 residues. The germline V gene has CDR1 SEHNR and CDR2 FQNEAQ (reference sequence). The ends were cut back, 8 bases at V and 5 bases at J, with 17 bases in the middle. The CDR3 here is CASHWAGERDTQYF. The CDR3 DNA reads as TGTGCCAGCCACTGGGCAGGGGAGAGAGATACGCAGTATTTT.

The chain links TRBV10-3 to TRBJ2-2, with D unclear. V lost 0 bases and J 6 bases, leaving 8 bases between the germline ends. The CDR3 covers 14 residues. Germline CDR1 reads ENHRY; CDR2 reads SYGVKD. CDR3 protein: CAISESRVAGELFF. CDR3 coding DNA: TGTGCCATCAGTGAGTCCCGTGTCGCCGGGGAGCTGTTTTTT.

The V gene is TRBV7-9, the J gene TRBJ1-5; D gene uncertain. The CDR3 has 14 residues. The V gene lost 5 bases and the J gene lost 0 bases, with 8 bases spanning the gap. The germline V gene encodes CDR1 SEHNR and CDR2 FQNEAQ (reference sequence). The CDR3 sequence is CASSVGISNQPQHF. The CDR3 coding sequence is TGTGCCAGCAGCGTCGGGATTAGCAATCAGCCCCAGCATTTT.

The chain combines TRBV28 with TRBJ2-7, with 9 bases aligning to TRBD1. Germline V gives CDR1 MDHEN, CDR2 SYDVKM. The CDR3 is made up of 15 amino acids. The trim removed 5 bases at V and 5 bases at J, leaving 10 bases unmatched. CDR3 in amino acids: CASSPSGQGRDEQYF. The CDR3 nucleotides are TGTGCCAGCAGTCCTTCCGGACAGGGGAGAGACGAGCAGTACTTC.

In this sample, this clone turned up a few times. V is TRBV9 and J is TRBJ2-1, with 10 bases matching TRBD2. The CDR3 extends over 16 amino acids. V lost 0 bases to trimming and J lost 6 bases; unmatched junction nucleotides: 6. Germline V CDR1 and CDR2: SGDLS, YYNGEE. CDR3: CASSVDGVAGGNEQFF. DNA of the CDR3: TGTGCCAGCAGCGTAGATGGGGTAGCGGGGGGCAATGAGCAGTTCTTC.

This clone was observed a few times. The CDR3 sequence is CASSLVGQGGTEAFF. In DNA, the CDR3 is TGTGCCAGCAGCTTAGTCGGACAGGGTGGGACTGAAGCTTTCTTT. This sequence joins TRBV7-2 and TRBJ1-1, with 8 bases fitting TRBD1. Unmatched junction bases numbered 6, after V lost 1 base and J lost 5 bases. Germline CDR1 reads SGHTA; CDR2 reads FQGNSA. The CDR3 totals 15 residues.

This clone was counted a few times. This chain joins TRBV5-6 and TRBJ2-7; 8 nucleotides agree with TRBD2. CDR1 SGHDT and CDR2 YYEEEE come from the germline V gene. This CDR3 comprises 15 residues. J lost 1 base, V lost 0 bases, and 3 bases had no gene match. The CDR3 protein is CASSLAGGPSYEQYF. As DNA, the CDR3 is TGTGCCAGCAGCTTGGCGGGAGGGCCTTCCTACGAGCAGTACTTC.